A single TCR beta chain is shown here with its context. Its antigen is still unknown. Mismatch with germline at one junction end may stem from a read error. These reads were obtained on an Illumina HiSeq 2000. TCR beta chain libraries were generated by multiplex PCR amplification. The amplified TCR beta chain products were analyzed by high-throughput sequencing. The public reads were reanalyzed by TCRdb: fastp trimming at Q25, MiXCR alignment, in-frame beta chains only. One record per CDR3 amino acid sequence lists the most common genes and DNA. This sample is represented by 150,000 to 200,000 distinct CDR3 sequences; 30% to 35% of them were singletons. The leading ten clones occupy around 4.5% of the sample. Lymph node samples were obtained from the axillary draining lymph nodes of breast cancer patients. The entry originates in a study of breast tumors, draining lymph nodes, adjacent tissues (dated by TCRdb to 2016 to 2017). About the study as a whole: In breast cancer patients, the study compared the TCR beta repertoires of tumor, adjacent nontumor tissue and axillary lymph nodes. The study was designed to assess the relationships and possible T-cell exchange between tumor, surrounding tissue and draining lymph node repertoires in human breast cancer.

Study-wide conclusions, independent of this receptor: The conclusion that tumor T cells originate in lymph nodes was presented as consistent with a hypothesis rather than as directly demonstrated. The similarity between tumor and nontumor tissue repertoires was significantly greater in luminal-like breast cancer than in basal-like breast cancer. Tumor T-cell repertoires showed less diversity than lymph node repertoires and more diversity than nontumor tissue repertoires, and tumor T-cell repertoires showed preferential V and J gene usage. The data were considered consistent with the idea that most tumor T cells come from the lymph node and then expand in tumor tissue.

CDR1 and CDR2 (LNHDA, SQIVND) derive from the germline V gene (reference sequence). Spanning cysteine to phenylalanine, the CDR3 consists of 15 amino acids. The sequence is cut down to CDR3 DNA, 45 bases in frame from base 1. Recombination joined TRBV19 with TRBJ2-1, with 7 bases in between that match TRBD1. The clonotype comes from a female donor with breast cancer. Some clones in this sample may be carry-over from other donors' samples. The source material was axillary lymph node tissue. The bases are TGTGCCAGTGGTATCCTAGGGGGCCCCTACAATGAGCAGTTCTTC. It translates to CASGILGGPYNEQFF.